This T cell receptor (beta chain) was recorded in a study of blood T cell repertoires in COVID-19 (dated by TCRdb to 2020 to 2021). Regarding the study in general: Collaborator samples came from the United States, Italy and Spain and covered acute and convalescent phases of COVID-19. The material from the prospective study consisted of cDNA or gDNA derived from T cells, B-cell-depleted T cells, or PBMCs. The dataset comprised deeply sampled blood TCRbeta repertoires from subjects exposed to, actively infected with, or recovered from COVID-19. The repertoires were released in a freely available public database intended as a resource for research on the immune response to SARS-CoV-2. Samples came from the ongoing ImmuneRACE study (first 160 participants) plus 1,254 subjects from 6 global collaborators. Nearly every sample came with metadata listing a de-identified subject ID, COVID-19 status, age in years and sex. HLA class I and class II types, where available, came from metadata supplied by the sample provider rather than from assay-based typing.

The germline V gene sets CDR1 to SQVTM and CDR2 to ANQGSEA. Trimming takes 2 bases from V and 4 bases from J, and the germline ends sit 11 bases apart. The cysteine opens and the phenylalanine closes a CDR3 of 13 amino acids. The sequence is cut down to CDR3 DNA, 39 bases in frame from base 1. On this clone: Its target antigen remains unknown. Qualities for individual bases were not recorded, and no much larger clone is one base off.

What the study reported, not specific to this receptor: How much clinical and demographic metadata was included differed by source and by participant, and the metadata was provided uncurated.

TCRbeta CDR3 regions were amplified from genomic DNA by means of the immunoSEQ Assay, a bias-controlled multiplex PCR. Processing in the source paper ran as follows. The number of nucleated cells in each sample was estimated by amplification of reference gene primers within the assay. Sequence reads were collapsed and filtered to measure the absolute abundance of every unique TCRbeta CDR3 rearrangement. Productive Simpson clonality was computed per sample as the square root of Simpson's diversity index over productive rearrangements. Imported from immuneACCESS, the table was reduced by TCRdb to in-frame sequences with V and J called. These copies leave out some clones; in studies compared against another copy, an unresolved V gene accounts for under half, and the cause of the remainder is not known. The DNA gave D and trimming, while V, J and clone size come from that table. This sample gives some 380,000 clones in total; around 90% of them show up just once. 6.5% of the sample belongs to the ten largest clones.

Each collaborating institution followed its own protocols to collect whole blood in K2EDTA tubes. Collaborator samples were shipped for TCRbeta analysis as frozen whole blood, isolated PBMCs, or DNA extracted from either sample type. Material: peripheral blood. The clonotype was recovered from a man between 18 and 29 years old with active or convalescent COVID-19. This chain is built from TRBV29-1 and TRBJ1-1; the D gene is unclear. The DNA is as follows: TGCAGCGTTGAACGAGGGATGGGCACTGAAGCTTTCTTT. Its protein product is CSVERGMGTEAFF.